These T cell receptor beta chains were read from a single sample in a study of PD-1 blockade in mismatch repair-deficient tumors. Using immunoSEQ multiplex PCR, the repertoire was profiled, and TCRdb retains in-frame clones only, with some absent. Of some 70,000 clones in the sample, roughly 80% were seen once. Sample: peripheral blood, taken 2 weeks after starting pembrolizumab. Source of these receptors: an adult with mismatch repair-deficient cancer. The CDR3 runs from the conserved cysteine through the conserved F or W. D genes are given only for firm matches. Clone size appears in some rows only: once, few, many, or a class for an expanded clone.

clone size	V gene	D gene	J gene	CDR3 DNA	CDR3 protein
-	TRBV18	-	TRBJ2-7	TGTGCCAGCTCACCTTCGGACAGCACCTACGAGCAGTACTTC	CASSPSDSTYEQYF
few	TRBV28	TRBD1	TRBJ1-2	TGTGCCAGCGTGACAGGGACATATGGCTACACCTTC	CASVTGTYGYTF
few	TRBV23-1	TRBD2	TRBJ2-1	TGCGCCAGCAGTCAATCGTGTGGAGGACTAGCGGGAGTTGCCTACAATGAGCAGTTCTTC	CASSQSCGGLAGVAYNEQFF
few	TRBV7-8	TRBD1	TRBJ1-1	TGTGCCAGCAGCCGGCGGGACAGGAGCTTCACTGAAGCTTTCTTT	CASSRRDRSFTEAFF
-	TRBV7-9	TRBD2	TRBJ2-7	TGTGCCAGCAGCTTAGTAAGCGGGAGGGCCTACGAGCAGTACTTC	CASSLVSGRAYEQYF
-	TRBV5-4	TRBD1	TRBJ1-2	TGTGCCAGCAGCACCTCGACAGGGGGTGGCTACACCTTC	CASSTSTGGGYTF
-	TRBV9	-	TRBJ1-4	TGTGCCAGCAGCGTATCCAGGGGAACTAATGAAAAACTGTTTTTT	CASSVSRGTNEKLFF
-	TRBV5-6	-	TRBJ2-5	TGTGCCAGCAGCTTGTTTGTTGGGGCCCAAGAGACCCAGTACTTC	CASSLFVGAQETQYF
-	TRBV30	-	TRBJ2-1	TGTGCCTGGGGGAGTAGCGGTTACAATGAGCAGTTCTTC	CAWGSSGYNEQFF
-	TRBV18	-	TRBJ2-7	TGTGCCAGCTCACCACAGGTGACACTGCCAGCGGAGCAGTACTTC	CASSPQVTLPAEQYF
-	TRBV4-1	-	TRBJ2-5	TGCGCCAGCAGCCAAGATCTCGCGGACGGAACGGGGACCCAGTACTTC	CASSQDLADGTGTQYF
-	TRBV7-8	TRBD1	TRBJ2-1	TGTGCCAGCAGCTTAGCGCAGGGGGCGCAAGACAATGAGCAGTTCTTC	CASSLAQGAQDNEQFF
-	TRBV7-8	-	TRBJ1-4	TGTGCCAGCAGCTTAGAATTTGGCAGGGTTGCAACTAATGAAAAACTGTTTTTT	CASSLEFGRVATNEKLFF
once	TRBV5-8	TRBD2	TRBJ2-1	TGTGCCAGCAGCTTACCGGGAGGGCCTCATGAGCAGTTCTTC	CASSLPGGPHEQFF
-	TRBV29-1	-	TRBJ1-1	TGCAGCGTTCAGTCCGGACGGGCCAGTGAAGCTTTCTTT	CSVQSGRASEAFF
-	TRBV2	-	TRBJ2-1	TGTGCCAGCAGAGAAGGGGCTAGCGCATACAATGAGCAGTTCTTC	CASREGASAYNEQFF
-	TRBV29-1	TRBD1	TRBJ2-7	TGCAGCGTTGTACTCCAGGGGGAGTACGAGCAGTACTTC	CSVVLQGEYEQYF
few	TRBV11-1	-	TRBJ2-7	TGTGCCAGCAGCCCGGGACCCTACTACGAGCAGTACTTC	CASSPGPYYEQYF
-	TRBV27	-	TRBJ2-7	TGTGCCAGCAGTTTATTTTCCCCCGGCCAGGGGCAAACCTACGAGCAGTACTTC	CASSLFSPGQGQTYEQYF
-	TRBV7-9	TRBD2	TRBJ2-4	TGTGCCAGCAGCTTAGTAACGGGGGGGAAAAACATTCAGTACTTC	CASSLVTGGKNIQYF
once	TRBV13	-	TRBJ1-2	TGTGCCAGCAGCTTCGCGGGGGGCGCATTTTCCAACGATGGCTACACCTTC	CASSFAGGAFSNDGYTF
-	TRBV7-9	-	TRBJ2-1	TGTGCCAGCAGCCGGAGCCGTGCTCGTGCGGGTGAGCAGTTCTTC	CASSRSRARAGEQFF
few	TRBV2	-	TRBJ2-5	TGTGCCAGCAGGAAAGGGGAGACCCAGTACTTC	CASRKGETQYF
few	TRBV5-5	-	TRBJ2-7	TGTGCCAGCAGCTTGCAGGGTCAGGGGCTGTACGAGCAGTACTTC	CASSLQGQGLYEQYF
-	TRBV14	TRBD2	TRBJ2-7	TGTGCCAGCAGCCAGGCGCGGGAGGCAGGGGAGCAGTACTTC	CASSQAREAGEQYF
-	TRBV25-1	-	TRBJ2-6	TGTGCCAGTTCCGGGACATTCGGGGCCAACGTCCTGACTTTC	CASSGTFGANVLTF
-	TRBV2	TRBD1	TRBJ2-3	TGTGCCAGCACCTGGACAGGGTCTCAATCTGATACGCAGTATTTT	CASTWTGSQSDTQYF
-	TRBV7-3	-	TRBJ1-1	TGTGCCAGCAGCGCGCAGGGGCGAACTGAAGCTTTCTTT	CASSAQGRTEAFF
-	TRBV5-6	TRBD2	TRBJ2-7	TGTGCCAGCAGCCCCGGGGGGGGGACCTTCAGCTCCTACGAGCAGTACTTC	CASSPGGGTFSSYEQYF
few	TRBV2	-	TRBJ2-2	TGTGCCAGCATTTACACCGCGAACACCGGGGAGCTGTTTTTT	CASIYTANTGELFF
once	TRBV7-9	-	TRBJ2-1	TGTGCCAGCAGCTTATGGGGTCCGGGCGATGAGCAGTTCTTC	CASSLWGPGDEQFF
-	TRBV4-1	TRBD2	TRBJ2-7	TGCGCCAGTATCCAACTTAGCGGGACTAACCAAATCCCCCTCTCCTACGAGCAGTACTTC	CASIQLSGTNQIPLSYEQYF
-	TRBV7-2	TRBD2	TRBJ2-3	TGTGCCAGCAGCTTAGGGAGCGGGAGGGCCACAGATACGCAGTATTTT	CASSLGSGRATDTQYF